These T cell receptor beta chains were read from a single sample in a study of OX40 agonist ivuxolimab in advanced cancers. Produced via immunoSEQ multiplex PCR; TCRdb's table is partial and in-frame only. The sample lists about 71,000 clones, about 93% occurring once. Here the sequenced sample was CD4+ or CD8+ T cells sorted from blood, taken in a trial of the OX40 agonist ivuxolimab. These receptor sequences come from an adult with an advanced solid tumor such as melanoma, head and neck, liver or kidney cancer. The CDR3 runs from the conserved cysteine through the conserved F or W. Each record gives: J gene, clone size, D gene, V gene, CDR3 DNA, CDR3 protein. The D gene is left open where the match is weak. Rows may omit the clone size; those that give it use once, few, many or a size class.

j_call: TRBJ2-5; clone_size: NA; d_call: TRBD1; v_call: TRBV2; cdr3_nt: TGTGCCAGCAGTGTTCTAAGGGGGCATGGGGAGACCCAGTACTTC; cdr3_aa: CASSVLRGHGETQYF
j_call: TRBJ2-7; clone_size: NA; d_call: TRBD1; v_call: TRBV11-2; cdr3_nt: TGTGCCAGCAGCTTACCAACAGGGGACCGTAACGAGCAGTACTTC; cdr3_aa: CASSLPTGDRNEQYF
j_call: TRBJ2-1; clone_size: NA; d_call: NA; v_call: TRBV5-1; cdr3_nt: TGCGCCAGCAGCCGCCGCGACTCGAGCGCTGAGCAGTTCTTC; cdr3_aa: CASSRRDSSAEQFF
j_call: TRBJ1-1; clone_size: NA; d_call: NA; v_call: TRBV27; cdr3_nt: TGTGCCAGCAGCCCAGGGATTTTGAACACTGAAGCTTTCTTT; cdr3_aa: CASSPGILNTEAFF
j_call: TRBJ2-2; clone_size: once; d_call: TRBD2; v_call: TRBV11-2; cdr3_nt: TGTGCCAGCAGCTTAGCCGGGACTAGCGGGATAAGCGGGGAGCTGTTTTTT; cdr3_aa: CASSLAGTSGISGELFF
j_call: TRBJ2-7; clone_size: NA; d_call: TRBD1; v_call: TRBV7-9; cdr3_nt: TGTGCCAGCGAAAACAGGGGTCCCCCCGGTGCGGAGCAGTACTTC; cdr3_aa: CASENRGPPGAEQYF
j_call: TRBJ1-1; clone_size: once; d_call: NA; v_call: TRBV4-1; cdr3_nt: TGCGCCAGCAGCCCATACCCCTTAAACCCTGAAGCTTTCTTT; cdr3_aa: CASSPYPLNPEAFF
j_call: TRBJ1-4; clone_size: NA; d_call: NA; v_call: TRBV28; cdr3_nt: TGTGCCAGCACCCAGGTGGGGGCGGCTTCAAAACTGTTTTTT; cdr3_aa: CASTQVGAASKLFF
j_call: TRBJ1-1; clone_size: few; d_call: NA; v_call: TRBV23-1; cdr3_nt: TGCGCCAGCAGTCGTAGAAACACTGAAGCTTTCTTT; cdr3_aa: CASSRRNTEAFF
j_call: TRBJ1-6; clone_size: NA; d_call: NA; v_call: TRBV2; cdr3_nt: TGTGCCAGCAGTGAAGCTTCCGGGCCATGGGGTTCACCCCTCCACTTT; cdr3_aa: CASSEASGPWGSPLHF
j_call: TRBJ2-7; clone_size: NA; d_call: NA; v_call: TRBV13; cdr3_nt: TGTGCCAGCAGCTCCGAGGACAGCTCCTACGAGCAGTACTTC; cdr3_aa: CASSSEDSSYEQYF
j_call: TRBJ2-1; clone_size: NA; d_call: NA; v_call: TRBV30; cdr3_nt: TGTGCCTGGGCCTCGGCAGGGAGCTCCTACAATGAGCAGTTCTTC; cdr3_aa: CAWASAGSSYNEQFF
j_call: TRBJ1-6; clone_size: NA; d_call: NA; v_call: TRBV9; cdr3_nt: TGTGCCAGCAGACATGGCGGGCGGGGGAATTCACCCCTCCACTTT; cdr3_aa: CASRHGGRGNSPLHF
j_call: TRBJ1-1; clone_size: NA; d_call: NA; v_call: TRBV25-1; cdr3_nt: TGTGCCAGCAGCTCCCAGGTATTTACTGAAGCTTTCTTT; cdr3_aa: CASSSQVFTEAFF
j_call: TRBJ1-5; clone_size: once; d_call: NA; v_call: TRBV4-2; cdr3_nt: TGTGCCAGCAGCCAAGATAGCTACAGGGCAGATCAGCCCCAGCATTTT; cdr3_aa: CASSQDSYRADQPQHF
j_call: TRBJ2-7; clone_size: NA; d_call: NA; v_call: TRBV25-1; cdr3_nt: TGTGCCAGCAGTGATCTCCCGGGATTCTCTTTCTACGAGCAGTACTTC; cdr3_aa: CASSDLPGFSFYEQYF
j_call: TRBJ2-7; clone_size: once; d_call: TRBD2; v_call: TRBV28; cdr3_nt: TGTGCCAGCGGAAAGGATAGCGGGACGTACGAGCAGTACTTC; cdr3_aa: CASGKDSGTYEQYF
j_call: TRBJ2-3; clone_size: once; d_call: TRBD2; v_call: TRBV11-2; cdr3_nt: TGTGCCAGCAGCTCGTCCGGGACTAGCCGCACAGATACGCAGTATTTT; cdr3_aa: CASSSSGTSRTDTQYF
j_call: TRBJ1-5; clone_size: NA; d_call: NA; v_call: TRBV28; cdr3_nt: TGTGCCAGCAGTTCTACGGTGACAGCGAATCAGCCCCAGCATTTT; cdr3_aa: CASSSTVTANQPQHF
j_call: TRBJ2-1; clone_size: NA; d_call: TRBD2; v_call: TRBV28; cdr3_nt: TGTGCCAGCGGCCCACTAGCGGCGTTTCCCTCCAATGAGCAGTTCTTC; cdr3_aa: CASGPLAAFPSNEQFF
j_call: TRBJ2-2; clone_size: once; d_call: NA; v_call: TRBV7-6; cdr3_nt: TGTGCCAGCAGCTTAGAAGGGGTCCCCGAGGAGCTGTTTTTT; cdr3_aa: CASSLEGVPEELFF
j_call: TRBJ1-4; clone_size: NA; d_call: TRBD1; v_call: TRBV7-9; cdr3_nt: TGTGCCAGCAGCCAGACAGGGATTAATGAAAAACTGTTTTTT; cdr3_aa: CASSQTGINEKLFF
j_call: TRBJ2-5; clone_size: NA; d_call: TRBD1; v_call: TRBV27; cdr3_nt: TGTGCCAGCAGGGGACAGGGTTGGGATCAAGAGACCCAGTACTTC; cdr3_aa: CASRGQGWDQETQYF
j_call: TRBJ1-4; clone_size: once; d_call: NA; v_call: TRBV20-1; cdr3_nt: TGCAGTGCTCCCAGGGGTGAAAAACTGTTTTTT; cdr3_aa: CSAPRGEKLFF
j_call: TRBJ1-2; clone_size: once; d_call: NA; v_call: TRBV7-9; cdr3_nt: TGTGCCAGCAGCGCTCAGAATGGGGAGAAGACCTTC; cdr3_aa: CASSAQNGEKTF
j_call: TRBJ1-1; clone_size: NA; d_call: TRBD1; v_call: TRBV27; cdr3_nt: TGTGCCAGCAGTTCATCAATCTCCTCAGGGGGGCTCGGAACTGAAGCTTTCTTT; cdr3_aa: CASSSSISSGGLGTEAFF
j_call: TRBJ2-1; clone_size: NA; d_call: TRBD2; v_call: TRBV4-1; cdr3_nt: TGCGCCAGCAGCCAAGAAAAAAGCGGGGGCGTCTACAATGAGCAGTTCTTC; cdr3_aa: CASSQEKSGGVYNEQFF
j_call: TRBJ1-2; clone_size: NA; d_call: NA; v_call: TRBV4-3; cdr3_nt: TGCGCCAGCAGCCAAGAACGGGCTTGGGCGGCTGGCTACACCTTC; cdr3_aa: CASSQERAWAAGYTF
j_call: TRBJ2-1; clone_size: NA; d_call: NA; v_call: TRBV29-1; cdr3_nt: TGCAGCGTTCAACAGTCCGACCCCTACAATGAGCAGTTCTTC; cdr3_aa: CSVQQSDPYNEQFF
j_call: TRBJ2-1; clone_size: NA; d_call: TRBD1; v_call: TRBV5-5; cdr3_nt: TGTGCCAGCAGTCGGACAGGGGTTGAGCAGTTCTTC; cdr3_aa: CASSRTGVEQFF
j_call: TRBJ1-1; clone_size: NA; d_call: NA; v_call: TRBV19; cdr3_nt: TGTGCCAGTAGTATAGAAGAAAGAATCTCGAACACTGAAGCTTTCTTT; cdr3_aa: CASSIEERISNTEAFF
j_call: TRBJ1-2; clone_size: NA; d_call: NA; v_call: TRBV18; cdr3_nt: TGTGCCAGTTCGGACACTTCTAACTATGGCTACACCTTC; cdr3_aa: CASSDTSNYGYTF
j_call: TRBJ1-2; clone_size: NA; d_call: NA; v_call: TRBV27; cdr3_nt: TGTGCCAGCAGTTATAAACAGGGAGGGAATGGCTACACCTTC; cdr3_aa: CASSYKQGGNGYTF
j_call: TRBJ1-4; clone_size: NA; d_call: NA; v_call: TRBV6-6; cdr3_nt: TGTGCCAGCACACGGACCGCCGCTAATGAAAAACTGTTTTTT; cdr3_aa: CASTRTAANEKLFF
j_call: TRBJ2-7; clone_size: NA; d_call: TRBD1; v_call: TRBV11-1; cdr3_nt: TGTGCCAGCAGTCCCACTACCAGGGGGCAGGTGCAGTACTTC; cdr3_aa: CASSPTTRGQVQYF
j_call: TRBJ2-7; clone_size: NA; d_call: TRBD2; v_call: TRBV29-1; cdr3_nt: TGCAGTGGTTGGGGGACTAGCGGGGAAACCCACGAGCAGTACTTC; cdr3_aa: CSGWGTSGETHEQYF
j_call: TRBJ1-2; clone_size: NA; d_call: NA; v_call: TRBV4-3; cdr3_nt: TGCGCCAGCAGCCAAGATTGGCAGGGGATCATGTATGGCTACACCTTC; cdr3_aa: CASSQDWQGIMYGYTF
j_call: TRBJ2-1; clone_size: NA; d_call: NA; v_call: TRBV13; cdr3_nt: TGTGCCAGCAGCTTGCGCAATGAGCAGTTCTTC; cdr3_aa: CASSLRNEQFF
j_call: TRBJ2-7; clone_size: once; d_call: NA; v_call: TRBV4-1; cdr3_nt: TGCGCCAGCAGCCAAGTCGGGTACGAGCAGTACTTC; cdr3_aa: CASSQVGYEQYF
j_call: TRBJ1-1; clone_size: NA; d_call: NA; v_call: TRBV7-2; cdr3_nt: TGTGCCAGCAGCTTAGCGGGGGGGAAAAACACTGAAGCTTTCTTT; cdr3_aa: CASSLAGGKNTEAFF
j_call: TRBJ2-3; clone_size: NA; d_call: TRBD1; v_call: TRBV7-2; cdr3_nt: TGTGCCAGCAGCACGGGACAGGGTTGGAATACGCAGTATTTT; cdr3_aa: CASSTGQGWNTQYF
j_call: TRBJ2-3; clone_size: NA; d_call: TRBD2; v_call: TRBV25-1; cdr3_nt: TGTGCCAGCAGTGGAAGACTAGCGGGCTACACAGATACGCAGTATTTT; cdr3_aa: CASSGRLAGYTDTQYF
j_call: TRBJ2-7; clone_size: NA; d_call: TRBD1; v_call: TRBV29-1; cdr3_nt: TGCAGCGTTGAAACCGGGACAGGGGGGCCGATCCCCTACGAGCAGTACTTC; cdr3_aa: CSVETGTGGPIPYEQYF
j_call: TRBJ1-3; clone_size: NA; d_call: NA; v_call: TRBV9; cdr3_nt: TGTGCCAGCAGGGACGGTCCTGGAAACACCATATATTTT; cdr3_aa: CASRDGPGNTIYF
j_call: TRBJ2-7; clone_size: NA; d_call: NA; v_call: TRBV9; cdr3_nt: TGTGCCAGCAGCGTAGAAACAGGTGGGAGTGAGCAGTACTTC; cdr3_aa: CASSVETGGSEQYF
j_call: TRBJ1-2; clone_size: NA; d_call: TRBD1; v_call: TRBV4-1; cdr3_nt: TGCGCCAGCAGCCGTATCGGGACAGGGGGCGATAATGGCTACACCTTC; cdr3_aa: CASSRIGTGGDNGYTF
j_call: TRBJ1-1; clone_size: NA; d_call: TRBD1; v_call: TRBV19; cdr3_nt: TGTGCCAGTAGTCACAGGGGGCTTGAAGCTTTCTTT; cdr3_aa: CASSHRGLEAFF
j_call: TRBJ1-3; clone_size: NA; d_call: NA; v_call: TRBV7-9; cdr3_nt: TGTGCCAGCAGCTTTATATGGCAGGGAGTCTCTGGAAACACCATATATTTT; cdr3_aa: CASSFIWQGVSGNTIYF
j_call: TRBJ1-1; clone_size: NA; d_call: NA; v_call: TRBV4-1; cdr3_nt: TGCGCCAGCAGCCAAGTAGGCGGCACTGAAGCTTTCTTT; cdr3_aa: CASSQVGGTEAFF
j_call: TRBJ1-1; clone_size: NA; d_call: NA; v_call: TRBV29-1; cdr3_nt: TGCAGCGTGACCCTTCACAGCAGGGTGAACACTGAAGCTTTCTTT; cdr3_aa: CSVTLHSRVNTEAFF
j_call: TRBJ1-1; clone_size: NA; d_call: NA; v_call: TRBV7-2; cdr3_nt: TGTGCCAGCATAAGGGGCACTGAAGCTTTCTTT; cdr3_aa: CASIRGTEAFF
j_call: TRBJ1-1; clone_size: NA; d_call: NA; v_call: TRBV9; cdr3_nt: TGTGCCAGCAGCGTATCCATCCGGGGGGGTATGAACACTGAAGCTTTCTTT; cdr3_aa: CASSVSIRGGMNTEAFF
j_call: TRBJ1-1; clone_size: NA; d_call: NA; v_call: TRBV6-6; cdr3_nt: TGTGCCAGCAGTTACTCGCAGGGAAGAGGCACTGAAGCTTTCTTT; cdr3_aa: CASSYSQGRGTEAFF
j_call: TRBJ1-1; clone_size: medium-sized; d_call: NA; v_call: TRBV25-1; cdr3_nt: TGTGCCAGCAGTCCTCAGGGTGTCGCTGAAGCTTTCTTT; cdr3_aa: CASSPQGVAEAFF